This T cell receptor beta chain was observed in a study of shared clonotypes between healthy human individuals. The CDR3 totals 15 residues. Trimming removed 4 bases at V and 0 bases at J, with 13 bases between. Looked up from germline, CDR1 is SEHNR and CDR2 is FQNEAQ (reference sequence). Investigators spread the genomic DNA of each subset evenly over several immunoSEQ plates. Some clones are missing from TCRdb's copy, which holds only in-frame ones; the method was immunoSEQ multiplex PCR. Of 1.5 million to 1.9 million clones listed, 95% to 99% are singletons. This TCR derives from a man aged 25-45 years in good health. The chain joins TRBV7-9 to TRBJ2-7; D perhaps matches TRBD1 (6 bases). The sequenced sample consisted of naive CD4+ T cells sorted from blood. Subset indicated: CD45RA+ positively selected. CDR3 amino acids: CASSYRQESSYEQYF. CDR3 nucleotides: TGTGCCAGCAGCTATCGACAGGAAAGCTCCTACGAGCAGTACTTC.